These T cell receptor beta chains were read from a single sample in a study of beta chain features in type 1 diabetes. Data came from immunoSEQ multiplex PCR; TCRdb stores just in-frame clones and leaves some out. The profile shows 200,000 to 300,000 clones, about 14% of them singletons. Sequenced material: naive CD4+ T cells from blood. These receptors were taken from a woman aged 40 to 49 in good health. Each CDR3 is given without its conserved first and last residue. Each record gives: D gene, J gene, V gene, CDR3 protein. D genes are given only for firm matches.

NA TRBJ1-6 TRBV7-2 ASERWGTGSYNSPLH
TRBD1 TRBJ2-7 TRBV5-1 ASSYGDRDYEQY
TRBD2 TRBJ2-5 TRBV4-1 ASSQVSGGAGRTQY
TRBD1 TRBJ1-1 TRBV11-2 ASSSGGTEAF
TRBD2 TRBJ2-7 TRBV5-6 ASSDRTGGNYYEQY
NA TRBJ2-7 TRBV5-1 ASSLAAGGRRSSYEQY
TRBD1 TRBJ1-1 TRBV13 ASSFFRDRVSNTEAF
NA TRBJ1-1 TRBV25-1 ASSGRSEAF
TRBD1 TRBJ2-3 TRBV12-5 ATPTGASTDTQY
TRBD2 TRBJ2-5 TRBV5-4 ASSLGGYGGQETQY
NA TRBJ1-5 TRBV5-1 ASSQRTANESYSNQPQH
NA TRBJ2-5 TRBV5-4 ASSATRETQY
NA TRBJ1-6 TRBV5-4 ASSLEHARDSPLH
NA TRBJ1-5 TRBV7-9 ASSKRVGQPQH
TRBD2 TRBJ2-7 TRBV7-2 ASSRPGGEQY
NA TRBJ1-3 TRBV10-2 ASSIPSGNTIY
TRBD2 TRBJ2-7 TRBV11-2 ASSPREAPLSYEQY
NA TRBJ2-7 TRBV13 ASSPRQEYSYEQY
NA TRBJ1-6 TRBV27 ASSNREGNSPLH
NA TRBJ1-1 TRBV15 ATSREFKGDTEAF
NA TRBJ2-3 TRBV7-8 ASTHRGSPDTQY
NA TRBJ2-3 TRBV12-5 ASGLTGDTDTQY
TRBD1 NA TRBV9 ASSKGTAAGEQY
TRBD1 TRBJ2-1 TRBV29-1 SVTTGGSPNEQF
NA TRBJ1-6 TRBV7-8 ASSPKVGSSPLH
NA TRBJ2-7 TRBV11-1 ASSRSGSYEQY
NA TRBJ2-4 TRBV2 ASSGGYYDGGIPLAKNIQY
TRBD1 TRBJ1-4 TRBV7-2 ASSPQGGTNEKLF
NA TRBJ2-3 TRBV7-8 ASSTLTGTDTQY
NA TRBJ1-1 TRBV6-5 ASSYLKQGFGEAF
TRBD1 TRBJ1-2 TRBV6-1 ASRDPGTGHLGCT
NA TRBJ1-5 TRBV7-9 ASSQGGGSNQPQH
NA TRBJ1-1 TRBV2 ASSDGGNTEAF
TRBD2 TRBJ2-1 TRBV18 ASSPSTGGPGSYNEQF
TRBD2 TRBJ2-5 TRBV6-1 ASSELSFSGGARETQY
TRBD1 TRBJ2-1 TRBV18 ASSPGQGGNEQF